This T cell receptor beta chain was identified during a study of metastatic and nonmetastatic thyroid tumors. TCRdb used MiXCR to call clones anew from the PCR reads. The sample gives about 2,500 clones, under 30% of which show up once; 22% is in the top ten. The CDR3 runs to 17 residues. In germline, CDR1 is ENHRY, CDR2 SYGVKD. V was cut by 6 bases and J by 0 bases, with 15 bases left in between. Thyroid surgery took place with no prior treatment in any patient. This TCR derives from a male donor with papillary thyroid cancer or a benign thyroid nodule (not recorded which). Some clones in this sample may be carry-over from other donors' samples. Material: adjacent normal tissue. The chain combines TRBV10-3 with TRBJ2-6; D is uncertain. This CDR3 is CAISRAPIGSGANVLTF. For the CDR3, the DNA is TGTGCCATCAGCCGGGCTCCAATCGGCTCTGGGGCCAACGTCCTGACTTTC.